A selection of T cell receptor beta chains follows, all from one sample in a study of beta chain features in type 1 diabetes. Libraries were prepared by immunoSEQ multiplex PCR; TCRdb keeps only in-frame clonotypes and omits some of them. The repertoire holds almost 350,000 clones, around 9% seen once, with approximately 1% in the top ten. Sequenced material: central memory CD4+ T cells from blood. These receptors all come from a young man with type 1 diabetes. The CDR3 runs from the conserved cysteine through the conserved F or W.

V gene,CDR3 length,J gene,CDR3 protein
TRBV7-2,15,TRBJ2-3,CASSYMTAFTDTQYF
TRBV7-9,14,TRBJ2-3,CASSPTSTADTQYF
TRBV5-1,12,TRBJ2-1,CASSTGTGSQFF
TRBV7-2,15,TRBJ1-4,CASSPSRGPNEKLFF
TRBV20-1,11,TRBJ2-7,CSARRELEQYF
TRBV7-8,15,TRBJ2-2,CASSLGDRESGELFF
TRBV9,13,TRBJ1-1,CASTHGTGGKAFF
TRBV27,15,TRBJ1-1,CASSLGGSRYTEAFF
TRBV18,16,TRBJ2-3,CASSPRGQGAGDTQYF
TRBV6-5,15,TRBJ2-7,CASSGTGTRGNEQYF